What follows is one TCR beta chain and its context. Here immunoSEQ multiplex PCR was the method, and the copy in TCRdb shows in-frame clones only, minus some. The sample consists of around 110,000 clones, 85% to 90% of them appearing once. The data were obtained in a study of control samples from healthy donors and cancer patients. The J segment lost 5 bases and the V segment lost 5 bases, leaving 5 bases of the junction unmatched. The germline V gene encodes CDR1 SEHNR and CDR2 FQNEAQ (reference sequence). CDR3 size: 14 residues. The clonotype was recovered from a woman between 50 and 59 years old with colorectal cancer. The source material was PBMCs. The chain joins TRBV7-9 to TRBJ2-5, with 10 bases lining up with TRBD1. The CDR3, as DNA: TGTGCCAGCAGCCGGACAGGGGGTTTCGAGACCCAGTACTTC. Its protein is CASSRTGGFETQYF.